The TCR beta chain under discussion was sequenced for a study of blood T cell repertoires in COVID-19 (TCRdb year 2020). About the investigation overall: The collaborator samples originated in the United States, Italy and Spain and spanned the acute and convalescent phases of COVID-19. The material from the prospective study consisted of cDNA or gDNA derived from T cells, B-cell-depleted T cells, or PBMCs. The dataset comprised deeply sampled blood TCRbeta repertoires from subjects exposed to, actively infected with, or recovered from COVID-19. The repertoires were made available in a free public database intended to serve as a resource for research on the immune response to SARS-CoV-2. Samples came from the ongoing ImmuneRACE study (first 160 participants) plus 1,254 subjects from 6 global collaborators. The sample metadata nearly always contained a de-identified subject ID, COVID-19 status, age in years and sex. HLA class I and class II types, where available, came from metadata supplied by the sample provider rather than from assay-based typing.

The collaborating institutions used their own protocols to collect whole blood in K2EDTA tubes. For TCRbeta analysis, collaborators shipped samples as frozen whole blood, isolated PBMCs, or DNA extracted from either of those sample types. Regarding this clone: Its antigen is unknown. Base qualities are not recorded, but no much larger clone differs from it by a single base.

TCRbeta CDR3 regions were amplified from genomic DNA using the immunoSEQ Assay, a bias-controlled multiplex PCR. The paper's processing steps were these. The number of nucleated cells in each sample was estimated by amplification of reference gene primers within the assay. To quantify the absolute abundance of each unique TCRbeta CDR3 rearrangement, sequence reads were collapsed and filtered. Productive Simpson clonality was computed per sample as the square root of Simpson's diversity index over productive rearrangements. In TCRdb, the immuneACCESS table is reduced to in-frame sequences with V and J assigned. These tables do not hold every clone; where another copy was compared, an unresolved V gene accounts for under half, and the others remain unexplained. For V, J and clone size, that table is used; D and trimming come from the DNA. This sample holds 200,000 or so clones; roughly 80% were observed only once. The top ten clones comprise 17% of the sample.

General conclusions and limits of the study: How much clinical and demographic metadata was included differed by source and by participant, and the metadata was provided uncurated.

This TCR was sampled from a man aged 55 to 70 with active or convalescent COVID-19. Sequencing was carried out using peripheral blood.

The CDR3 loop reads CAIRQGGPLHF. The sequence in DNA is TGTGCCATCAGGCAGGGGGGCCCCCTCCACTTT. Recombination linked TRBV10-3 to TRBJ1-6; 7 middle bases align to TRBD1. According to the germline V gene, CDR1 reads ENHRY and CDR2 reads SYGVKD. From the cysteine up to the phenylalanine, the CDR3 has a length of 11 residues. Only CDR3 DNA is held: 33 bases, read in frame from base 1. Unmatched junction bases come to 3, with V trimmed by 6 bases and J by 13 bases.